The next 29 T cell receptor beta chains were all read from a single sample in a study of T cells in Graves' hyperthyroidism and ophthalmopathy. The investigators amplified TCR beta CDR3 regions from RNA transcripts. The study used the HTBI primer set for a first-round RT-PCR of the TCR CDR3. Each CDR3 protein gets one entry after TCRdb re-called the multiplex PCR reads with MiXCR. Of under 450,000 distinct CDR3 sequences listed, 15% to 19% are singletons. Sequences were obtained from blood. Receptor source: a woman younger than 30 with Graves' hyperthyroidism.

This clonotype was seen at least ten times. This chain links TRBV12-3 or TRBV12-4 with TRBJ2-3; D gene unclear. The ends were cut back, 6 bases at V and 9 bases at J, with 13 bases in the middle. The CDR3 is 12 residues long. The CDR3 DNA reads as TGTGCCAGCAGCCTCCTCCCGTTCACGCAGTATTTT. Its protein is CASSLLPFTQYF.

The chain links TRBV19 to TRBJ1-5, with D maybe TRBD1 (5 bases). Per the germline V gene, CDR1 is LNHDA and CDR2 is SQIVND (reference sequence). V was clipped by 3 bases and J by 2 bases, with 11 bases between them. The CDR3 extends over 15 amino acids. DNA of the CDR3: TGTGCCAGTAGTATTGGGGGGTTCGGCAATCAGCCCCAGCATTTT. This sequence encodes CASSIGGFGNQPQHF.

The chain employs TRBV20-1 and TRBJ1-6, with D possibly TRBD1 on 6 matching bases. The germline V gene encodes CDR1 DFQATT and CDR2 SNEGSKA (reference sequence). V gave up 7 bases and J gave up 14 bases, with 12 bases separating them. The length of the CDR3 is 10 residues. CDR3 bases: TGCAGTGTCCGGGGGCTAACCCTCCACTTT. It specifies CSVRGLTLHF.

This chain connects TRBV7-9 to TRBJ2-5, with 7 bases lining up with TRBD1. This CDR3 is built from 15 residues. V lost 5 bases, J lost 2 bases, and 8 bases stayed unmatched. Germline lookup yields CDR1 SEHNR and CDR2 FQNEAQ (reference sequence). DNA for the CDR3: TGTGCCAGCAGCCTCAATATGGGACAGCAAGAGACCCAGTACTTC. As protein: CASSLNMGQQETQYF.

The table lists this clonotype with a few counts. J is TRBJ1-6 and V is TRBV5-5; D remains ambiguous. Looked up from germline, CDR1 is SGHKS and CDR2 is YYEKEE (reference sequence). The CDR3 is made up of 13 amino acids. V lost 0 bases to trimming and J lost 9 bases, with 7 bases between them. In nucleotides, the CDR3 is TGTGCCAGCAGCTTGGGGCGGATTTCACCCCTCCACTTT. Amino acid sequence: CASSLGRISPLHF. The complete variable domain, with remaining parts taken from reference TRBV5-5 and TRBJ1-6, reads DAGVTQSPTHLIKTRGQQVTLRCSPISGHKSVSWYQQVLGQGPQFIFQYYEKEERGRGNFPDRFSARQFPNYSSELNVNALLLGDSALYLCASSLGRISPLHFGNGTRLTVT.

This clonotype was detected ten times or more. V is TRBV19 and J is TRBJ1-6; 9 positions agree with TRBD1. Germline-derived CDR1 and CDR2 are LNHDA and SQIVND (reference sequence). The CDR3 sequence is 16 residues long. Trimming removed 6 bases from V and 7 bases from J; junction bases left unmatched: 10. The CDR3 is CASSVQQGARNSPLHF. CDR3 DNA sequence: TGTGCCAGTAGCGTCCAACAGGGGGCTCGGAATTCACCCCTCCACTTT.

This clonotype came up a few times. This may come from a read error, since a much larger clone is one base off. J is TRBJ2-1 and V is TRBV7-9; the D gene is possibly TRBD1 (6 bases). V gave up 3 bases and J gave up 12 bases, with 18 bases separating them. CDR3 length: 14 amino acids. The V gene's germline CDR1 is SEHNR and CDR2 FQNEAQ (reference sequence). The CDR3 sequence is CASSFSYRAYGQFF. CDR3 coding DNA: TGTGCCAGCAGCTTTTCGTACAGGGCCTACGGGCAGTTCTTC.

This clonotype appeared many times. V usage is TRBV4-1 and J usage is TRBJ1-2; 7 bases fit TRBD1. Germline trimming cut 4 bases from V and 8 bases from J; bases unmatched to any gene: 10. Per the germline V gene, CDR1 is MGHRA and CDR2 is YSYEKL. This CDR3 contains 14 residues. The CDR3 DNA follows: TGCGCCAGCAGCCTTACAGGGGACAAGAAAGGCTACACCTTC. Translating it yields CASSLTGDKKGYTF.

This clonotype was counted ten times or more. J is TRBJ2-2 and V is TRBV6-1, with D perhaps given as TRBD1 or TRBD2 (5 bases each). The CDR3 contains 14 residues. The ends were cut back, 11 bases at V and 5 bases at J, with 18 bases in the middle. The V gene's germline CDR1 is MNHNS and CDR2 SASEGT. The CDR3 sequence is CALLGPGGTGELFF. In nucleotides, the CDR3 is TGTGCCCTCCTGGGACCAGGAGGTACCGGGGAGCTGTTTTTT.

CDR3 in DNA: TGTGCCACCAGCAGAGATTCTGGGGGGCGGAATGGCTACACCTTC. Translated: CATSRDSGGRNGYTF. This chain links TRBV15 with TRBJ1-2; a weak D match, TRBD1 (6 bases). Germline V gene data show CDR1 as LNHNV and CDR2 as YYDKDF (reference sequence). V was trimmed by 0 bases and J by 6 bases, leaving 14 bases between them. This CDR3 comprises 15 residues.

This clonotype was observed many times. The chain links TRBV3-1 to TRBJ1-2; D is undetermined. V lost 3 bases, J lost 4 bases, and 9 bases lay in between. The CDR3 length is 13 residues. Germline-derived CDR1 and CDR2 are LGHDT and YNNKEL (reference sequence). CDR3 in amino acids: CASSHRDLYGYTF. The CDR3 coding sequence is TGTGCCAGCAGCCACCGAGATCTCTATGGCTACACCTTC.

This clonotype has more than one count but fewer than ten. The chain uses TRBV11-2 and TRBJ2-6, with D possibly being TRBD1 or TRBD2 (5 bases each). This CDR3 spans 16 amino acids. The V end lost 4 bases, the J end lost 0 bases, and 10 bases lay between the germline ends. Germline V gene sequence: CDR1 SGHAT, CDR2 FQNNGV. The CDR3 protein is CASSWGLTSGANVLTF. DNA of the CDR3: TGTGCCAGCAGCTGGGGGTTAACCTCTGGGGCCAACGTCCTGACTTTC.

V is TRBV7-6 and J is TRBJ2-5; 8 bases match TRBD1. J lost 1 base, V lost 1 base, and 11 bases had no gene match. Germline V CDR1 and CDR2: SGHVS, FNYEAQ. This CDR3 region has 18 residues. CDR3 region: CASSLGPRRDRPQETQYF. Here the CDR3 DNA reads TGTGCCAGCAGCTTAGGCCCCCGACGGGACAGGCCCCAAGAGACCCAGTACTTC.

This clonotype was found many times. CDR3 DNA: TGTGCCAGCAGCCAACCAACGACCCGTAGCGGGAGGCGGTACGAGCAGTACTTC. Its protein product is CASSQPTTRSGRRYEQYF. This sequence joins TRBV3-1 and TRBJ2-7; 10 bases line up with TRBD2. The germline gives CDR1 LGHDT, CDR2 YNNKEL (reference sequence). V shed 2 bases and J 4 bases; nucleotides not matched to a gene: 14. This CDR3 has 18 amino acids.

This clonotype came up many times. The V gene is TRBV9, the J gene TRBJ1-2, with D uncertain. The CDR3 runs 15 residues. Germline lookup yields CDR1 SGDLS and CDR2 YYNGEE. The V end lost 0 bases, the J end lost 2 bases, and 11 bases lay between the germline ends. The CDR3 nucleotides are TGTGCCAGCAGCGTAGAGGTCAACTTGAACTATGGCTACACCTTC. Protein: CASSVEVNLNYGYTF.

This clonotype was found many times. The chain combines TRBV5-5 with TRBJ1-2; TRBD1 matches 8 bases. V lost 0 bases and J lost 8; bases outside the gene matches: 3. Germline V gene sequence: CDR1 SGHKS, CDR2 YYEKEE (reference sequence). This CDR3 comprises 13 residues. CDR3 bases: TGTGCCAGCAGCTTGGGGACAGGGTGGGGCTACACCTTC. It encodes CASSLGTGWGYTF. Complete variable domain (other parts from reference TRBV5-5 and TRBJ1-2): DAGVTQSPTHLIKTRGQQVTLRCSPISGHKSVSWYQQVLGQGPQFIFQYYEKEERGRGNFPDRFSARQFPNYSSELNVNALLLGDSALYLCASSLGTGWGYTFGSGTRLTVV.

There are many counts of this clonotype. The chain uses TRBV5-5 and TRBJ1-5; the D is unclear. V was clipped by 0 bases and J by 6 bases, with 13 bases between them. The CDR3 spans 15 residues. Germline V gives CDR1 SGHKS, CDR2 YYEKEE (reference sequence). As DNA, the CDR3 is TGTGCCAGCAGCTTGGCGGCGGGGATGGCTCAGCCCCAGCATTTT. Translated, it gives CASSLAAGMAQPQHF.

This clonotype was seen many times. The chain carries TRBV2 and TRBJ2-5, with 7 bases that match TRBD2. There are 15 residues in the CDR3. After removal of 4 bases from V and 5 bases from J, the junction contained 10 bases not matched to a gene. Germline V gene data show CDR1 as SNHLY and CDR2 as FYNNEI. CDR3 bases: TGTGCCAGCAGTGGAGCCTCCCGGGGGGTGGAGACCCAGTACTTC. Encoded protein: CASSGASRGVETQYF.

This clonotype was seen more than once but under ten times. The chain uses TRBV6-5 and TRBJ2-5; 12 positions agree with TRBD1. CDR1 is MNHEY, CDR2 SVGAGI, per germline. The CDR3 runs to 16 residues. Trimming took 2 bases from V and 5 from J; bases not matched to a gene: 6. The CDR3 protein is CASSYPGTGGAETQYF. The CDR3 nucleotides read TGTGCCAGCAGTTACCCGGGGACAGGGGGCGCGGAGACCCAGTACTTC.

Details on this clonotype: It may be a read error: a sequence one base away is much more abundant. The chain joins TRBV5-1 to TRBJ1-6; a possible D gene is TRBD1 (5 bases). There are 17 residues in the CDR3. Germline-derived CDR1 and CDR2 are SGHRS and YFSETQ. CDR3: CTSSYGGAASGNSPLHF. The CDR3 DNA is TGCACCAGCAGCTACGGAGGGGCCGCGTCAGGGAATTCACCCCTCCACTTT.

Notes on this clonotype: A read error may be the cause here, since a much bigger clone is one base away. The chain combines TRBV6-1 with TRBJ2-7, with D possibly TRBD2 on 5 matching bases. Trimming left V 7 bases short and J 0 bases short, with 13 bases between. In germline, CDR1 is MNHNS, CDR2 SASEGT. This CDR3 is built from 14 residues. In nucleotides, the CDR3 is TGTGCCAGCAATAATGTGGAGGCCTCCTACGAGCAGTACTTC. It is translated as CASNNVEASYEQYF.

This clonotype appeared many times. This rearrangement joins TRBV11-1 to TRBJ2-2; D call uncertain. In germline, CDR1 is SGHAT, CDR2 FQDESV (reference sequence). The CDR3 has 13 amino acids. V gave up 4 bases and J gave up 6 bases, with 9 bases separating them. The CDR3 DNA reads TGTGCCAGCAGCTCTGGGGTGGCCGGGGAGCTGTTTTTT. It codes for CASSSGVAGELFF. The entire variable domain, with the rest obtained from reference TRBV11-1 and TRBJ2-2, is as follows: EAEVAQSPRYKITEKSQAVAFWCDPISGHATLYWYRQILGQGPELLVQFQDESVVDDSQLPKDRFSAERLKGVDSTLKIQPAELGDSAMYLCASSSGVAGELFFGEGSRLTVL.

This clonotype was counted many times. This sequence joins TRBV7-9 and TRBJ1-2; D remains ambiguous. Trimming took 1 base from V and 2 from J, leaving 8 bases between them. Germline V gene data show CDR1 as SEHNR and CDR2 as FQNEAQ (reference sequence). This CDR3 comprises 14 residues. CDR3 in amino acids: CASSLVPGNYGYTF. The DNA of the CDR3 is TGTGCCAGCAGCTTAGTCCCGGGAAACTATGGCTACACCTTC.

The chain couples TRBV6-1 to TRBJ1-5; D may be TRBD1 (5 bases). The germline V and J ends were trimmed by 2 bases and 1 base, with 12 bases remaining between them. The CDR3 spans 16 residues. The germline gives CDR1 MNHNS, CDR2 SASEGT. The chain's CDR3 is CASSELAGLSNQPQHF. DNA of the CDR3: TGTGCCAGCAGTGAATTGGCAGGGTTGAGCAATCAGCCCCAGCATTTT.

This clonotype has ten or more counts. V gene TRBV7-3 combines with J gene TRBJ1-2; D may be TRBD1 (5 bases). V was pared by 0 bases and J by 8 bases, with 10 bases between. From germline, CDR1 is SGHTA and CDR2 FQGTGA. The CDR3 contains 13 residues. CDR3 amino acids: CASSLTGGTGYTF. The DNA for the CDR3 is TGTGCCAGCAGCTTAACGGGAGGGACGGGCTACACCTTC.

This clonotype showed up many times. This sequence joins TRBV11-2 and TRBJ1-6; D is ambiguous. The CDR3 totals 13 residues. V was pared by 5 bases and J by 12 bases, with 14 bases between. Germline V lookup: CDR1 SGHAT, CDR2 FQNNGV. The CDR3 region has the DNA TGTGCCAGCAGCCTCGAACCCCTTTTACCCCTCCACTTT. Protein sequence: CASSLEPLLPLHF.

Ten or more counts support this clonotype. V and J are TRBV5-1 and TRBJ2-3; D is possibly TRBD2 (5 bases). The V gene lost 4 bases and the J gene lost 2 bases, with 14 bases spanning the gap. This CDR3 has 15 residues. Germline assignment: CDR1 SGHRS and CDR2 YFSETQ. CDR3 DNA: TGCGCCAGCAGCCGGACGGGCGGGTACACAGATACGCAGTATTTT. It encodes CASSRTGGYTDTQYF.

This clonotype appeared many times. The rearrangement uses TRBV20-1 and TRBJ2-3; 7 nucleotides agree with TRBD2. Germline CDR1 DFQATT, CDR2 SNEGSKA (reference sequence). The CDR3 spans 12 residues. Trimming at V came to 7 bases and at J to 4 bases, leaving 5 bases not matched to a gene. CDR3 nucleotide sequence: TGCAGTGGACTAGCTACCCCAGATACGCAGTATTTT. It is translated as CSGLATPDTQYF.

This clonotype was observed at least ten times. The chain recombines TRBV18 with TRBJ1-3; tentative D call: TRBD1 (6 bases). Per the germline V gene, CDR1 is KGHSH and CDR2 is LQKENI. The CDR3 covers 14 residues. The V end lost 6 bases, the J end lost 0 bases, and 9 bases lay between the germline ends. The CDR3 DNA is TGTGCCAGCTCCGGGACAATCTCTGGAAACACCATATATTTT. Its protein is CASSGTISGNTIYF.